This T cell receptor (beta chain) was sequenced for a study of Graves' ophthalmopathy and Graves' hyperthyroidism. Looking at the study overall: Ophthalmopathy not arising within 18 months of follow-up defined hyperthyroidism as stable.

This CDR3 has 13 amino acids. The germline V and J ends were trimmed by 7 bases and 1 base, with 10 bases remaining between them. CDR1 and CDR2 from the germline V gene are ENHRY and SYGVKD. The TCR beta CDR3 regions underwent amplification from RNA transcripts. Investigators did first-round RT-PCR with HTBI primers, then second-round multiplex PCR. TCRdb reanalysed the multiplex PCR reads using MiXCR and keeps one entry per CDR3 protein. Of 500,000 to 700,000 distinct CDR3 sequences in the sample, about two fifths were seen once. The sequencing sample was made of peripheral blood or thyroid tissue (not recorded which). This sequence joins TRBV10-3 and TRBJ1-1; a weak D match, TRBD1 (5 bases). The clonotype originates from an adult man with Graves' hyperthyroidism. The CDR3 protein is CAIKAGRNTEAFF. Written as DNA, the CDR3 is TGTGCCATCAAGGCAGGGAGGAACACTGAAGCTTTCTTT.